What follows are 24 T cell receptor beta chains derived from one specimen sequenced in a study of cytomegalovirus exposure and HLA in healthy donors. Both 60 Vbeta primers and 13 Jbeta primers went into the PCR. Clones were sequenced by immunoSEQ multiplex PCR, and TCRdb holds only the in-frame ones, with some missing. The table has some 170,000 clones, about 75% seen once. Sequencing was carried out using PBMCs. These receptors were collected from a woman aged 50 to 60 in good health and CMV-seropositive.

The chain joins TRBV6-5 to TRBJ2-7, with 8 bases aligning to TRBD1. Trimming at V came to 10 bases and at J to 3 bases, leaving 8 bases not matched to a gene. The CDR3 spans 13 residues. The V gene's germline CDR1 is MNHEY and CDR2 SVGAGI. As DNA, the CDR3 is TGTGCCACCGCCAGCGGACAGGGCTACGAGCAGTACTTC. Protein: CATASGQGYEQYF.

The CDR3 DNA is TGTGCCAGCAGTTTATTGGCCACTAGCGGGGGGAAGTATGAGCAGTTCTTC. It specifies CASSLLATSGGKYEQFF. The chain combines TRBV27 with TRBJ2-1, with TRBD2 identical over 12 bases. J gave up 8 bases and V 1 base, and 9 bases lay outside the gene matches. The CDR3 is 17 amino acids. Looked up from germline, CDR1 is MNHEY and CDR2 is SMNVEV (reference sequence).

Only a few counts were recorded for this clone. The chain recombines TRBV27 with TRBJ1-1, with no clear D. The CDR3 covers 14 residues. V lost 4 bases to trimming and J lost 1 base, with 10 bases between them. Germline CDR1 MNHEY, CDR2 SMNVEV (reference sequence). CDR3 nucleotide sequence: TGTGCCAGCAGTTCGACAATAAAGAACACTGAAGCTTTCTTT. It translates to CASSSTIKNTEAFF.

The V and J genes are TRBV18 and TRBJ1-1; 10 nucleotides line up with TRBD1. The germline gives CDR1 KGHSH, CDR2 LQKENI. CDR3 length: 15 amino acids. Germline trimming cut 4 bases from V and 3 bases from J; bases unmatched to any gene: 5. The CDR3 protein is CASSRTGTGDTEAFF. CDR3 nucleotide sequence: TGTGCCAGCTCACGTACCGGGACAGGGGACACTGAAGCTTTCTTT.

CDR3: CASSSPDRGLSYGYTF. CDR3 DNA sequence: TGTGCCAGCAGCTCCCCGGACAGGGGGCTTTCCTATGGCTACACCTTC. The gene calls are TRBV5-5 and TRBJ1-2; 11 nucleotides align to TRBD1. Germline V gene sequence: CDR1 SGHKS, CDR2 YYEKEE (reference sequence). The V gene end was trimmed by 3 bases and the J gene end by 4 bases; junction bases not matched to a gene: 8. The CDR3 covers 16 residues.

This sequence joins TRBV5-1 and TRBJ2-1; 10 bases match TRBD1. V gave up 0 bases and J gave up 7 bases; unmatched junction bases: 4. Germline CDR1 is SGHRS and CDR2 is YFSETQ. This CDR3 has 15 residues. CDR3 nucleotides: TGCGCCAGCAGCTTGGGACAGGGGGCCTGGAATGAGCAGTTCTTC. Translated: CASSLGQGAWNEQFF.

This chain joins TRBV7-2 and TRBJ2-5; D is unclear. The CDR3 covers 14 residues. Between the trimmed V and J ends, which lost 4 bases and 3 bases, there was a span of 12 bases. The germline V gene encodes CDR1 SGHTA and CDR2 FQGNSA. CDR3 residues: CASSSGGAKETQYF. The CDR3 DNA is TGTGCCAGCAGCTCAGGTGGCGCGAAAGAGACCCAGTACTTC.

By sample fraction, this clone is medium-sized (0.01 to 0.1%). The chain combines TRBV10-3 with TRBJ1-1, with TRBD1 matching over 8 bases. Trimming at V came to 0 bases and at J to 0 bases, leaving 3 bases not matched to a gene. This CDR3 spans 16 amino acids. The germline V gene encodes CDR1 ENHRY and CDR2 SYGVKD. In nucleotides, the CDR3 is TGTGCCATCAGTGAGTCATCAGGGGGCATGAACACTGAAGCTTTCTTT. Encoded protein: CAISESSGGMNTEAFF.

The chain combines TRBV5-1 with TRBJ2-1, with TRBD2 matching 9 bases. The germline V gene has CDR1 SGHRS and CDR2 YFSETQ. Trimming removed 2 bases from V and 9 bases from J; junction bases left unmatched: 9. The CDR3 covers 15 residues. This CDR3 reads CASSFIAGGLGEQFF. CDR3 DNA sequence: TGCGCCAGCAGCTTTATTGCGGGGGGGCTCGGTGAGCAGTTCTTC.

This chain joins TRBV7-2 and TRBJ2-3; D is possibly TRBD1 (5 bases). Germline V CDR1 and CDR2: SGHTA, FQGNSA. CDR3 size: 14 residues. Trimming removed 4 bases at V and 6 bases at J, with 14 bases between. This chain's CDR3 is CASSSSSRVDTQYF. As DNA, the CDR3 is TGTGCCAGCAGCTCCTCGTCCAGGGTTGATACGCAGTATTTT.

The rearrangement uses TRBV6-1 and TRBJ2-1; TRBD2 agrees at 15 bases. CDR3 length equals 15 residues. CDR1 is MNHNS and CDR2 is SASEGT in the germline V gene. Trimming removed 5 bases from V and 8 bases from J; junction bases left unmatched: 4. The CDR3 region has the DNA TGTGCCAGCAGTATCCGGACTAGCGGGGGGGATGAGCAGTTCTTC. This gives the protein CASSIRTSGGDEQFF.

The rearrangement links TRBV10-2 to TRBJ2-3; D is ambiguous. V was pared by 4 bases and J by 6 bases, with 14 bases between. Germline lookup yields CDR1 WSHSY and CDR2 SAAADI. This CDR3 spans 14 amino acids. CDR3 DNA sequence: TGCGCCAGCAGTGTGTCTACGCTGAGGGATACGCAGTATTTT. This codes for CASSVSTLRDTQYF.

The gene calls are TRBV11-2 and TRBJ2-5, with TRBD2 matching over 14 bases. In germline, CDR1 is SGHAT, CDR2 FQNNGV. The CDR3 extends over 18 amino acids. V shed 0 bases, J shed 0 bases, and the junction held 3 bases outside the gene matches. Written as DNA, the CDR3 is TGTGCCAGCAGCTTAGATCGACTAGCGGGGGGGTACCAAGAGACCCAGTACTTC. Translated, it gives CASSLDRLAGGYQETQYF.

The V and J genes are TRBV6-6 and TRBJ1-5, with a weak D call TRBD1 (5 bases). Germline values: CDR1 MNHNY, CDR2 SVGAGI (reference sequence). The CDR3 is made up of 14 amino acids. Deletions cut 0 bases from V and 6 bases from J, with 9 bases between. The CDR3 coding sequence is TGTGCCAGCAGTTACTCACAGGAGGGTCAGCCCCAGCATTTT. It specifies CASSYSQEGQPQHF.

CDR3: CASSIRGLTEAFF. CDR3 bases: TGTGCCAGTAGTATTAGGGGTCTTACTGAAGCTTTCTTT. The rearrangement uses TRBV19 and TRBJ1-1; TRBD1 might be the D (5 bases). CDR1 and CDR2 (germline): LNHDA, SQIVND (reference sequence). This CDR3 contains 13 residues. V was trimmed by 3 bases and J by 5 bases, leaving 10 bases between them. The full variable domain, its missing parts supplied by reference TRBV19 and TRBJ1-1, is DGGITQSPKYLFRKEGQNVTLSCEQNLNHDAMYWYRQDPGQGLRLIYYSQIVNDFQKGDIAEGYSVSREKKESFPLTVTSAQKNPTAFYLCASSIRGLTEAFFGQGTRLTVV.

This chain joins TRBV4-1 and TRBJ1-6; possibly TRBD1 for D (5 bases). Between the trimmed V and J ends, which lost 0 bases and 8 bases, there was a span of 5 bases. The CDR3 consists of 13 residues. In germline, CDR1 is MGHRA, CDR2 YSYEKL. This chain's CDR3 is CASSQDRDSPLHF. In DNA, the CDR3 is TGCGCCAGCAGCCAAGACAGGGATTCACCCCTCCACTTT.

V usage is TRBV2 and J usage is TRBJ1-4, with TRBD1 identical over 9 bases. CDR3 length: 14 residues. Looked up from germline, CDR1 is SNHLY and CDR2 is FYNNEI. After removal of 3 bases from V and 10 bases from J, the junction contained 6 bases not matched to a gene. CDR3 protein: CASSEGQGIGKLFF. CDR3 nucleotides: TGTGCCAGCAGTGAGGGACAGGGCATCGGAAAACTGTTTTTT. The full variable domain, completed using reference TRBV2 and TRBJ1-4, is EPEVTQTPSHQVTQMGQEVILRCVPISNHLYFYWYRQILGQKVEFLVSFYNNEISEKSEIFDDQFSVERPDGSNFTLKIRSTKLEDSAMYFCASSEGQGIGKLFFGSGTQLSVL.

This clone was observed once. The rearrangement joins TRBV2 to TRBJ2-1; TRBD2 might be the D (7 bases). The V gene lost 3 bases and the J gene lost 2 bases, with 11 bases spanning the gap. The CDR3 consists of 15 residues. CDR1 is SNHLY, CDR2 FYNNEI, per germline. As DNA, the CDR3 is TGTGCCAGCAGTGATTGGGGGGGCACCTACAATGAGCAGTTCTTC. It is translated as CASSDWGGTYNEQFF.

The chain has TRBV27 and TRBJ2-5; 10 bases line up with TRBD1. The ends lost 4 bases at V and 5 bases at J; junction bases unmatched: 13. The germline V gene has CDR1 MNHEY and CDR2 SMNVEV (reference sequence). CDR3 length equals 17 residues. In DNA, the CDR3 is TGTGCCAGCAGTTCCCAGTACCGGGACAGGGGTGGCGAGACCCAGTACTTC. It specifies CASSSQYRDRGGETQYF.

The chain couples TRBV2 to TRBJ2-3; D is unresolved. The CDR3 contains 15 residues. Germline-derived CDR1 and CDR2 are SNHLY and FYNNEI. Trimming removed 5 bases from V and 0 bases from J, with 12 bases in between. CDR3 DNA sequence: TGTGCCAGCAGTAAGACTGAGCCTAGCACAGATACGCAGTATTTT. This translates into CASSKTEPSTDTQYF.

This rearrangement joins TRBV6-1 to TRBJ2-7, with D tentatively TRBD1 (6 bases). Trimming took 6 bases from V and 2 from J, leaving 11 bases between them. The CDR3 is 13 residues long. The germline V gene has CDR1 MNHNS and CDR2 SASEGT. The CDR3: CASRTGQTYEQYF. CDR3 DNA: TGTGCCAGCAGGACCGGACAGACCTACGAGCAGTACTTC.

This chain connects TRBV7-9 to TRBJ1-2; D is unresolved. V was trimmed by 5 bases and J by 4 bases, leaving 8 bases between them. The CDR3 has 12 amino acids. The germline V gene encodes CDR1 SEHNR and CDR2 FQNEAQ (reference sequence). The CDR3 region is CASSGSGYGYTF. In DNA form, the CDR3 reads TGTGCCAGCAGCGGAAGCGGCTATGGCTACACCTTC.

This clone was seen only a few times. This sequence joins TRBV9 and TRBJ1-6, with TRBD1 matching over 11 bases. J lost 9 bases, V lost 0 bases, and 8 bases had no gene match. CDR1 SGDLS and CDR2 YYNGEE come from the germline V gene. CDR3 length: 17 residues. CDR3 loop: CASSVASGQGASSPLHF. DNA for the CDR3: TGTGCCAGCAGCGTAGCCAGTGGACAGGGGGCTTCTTCACCCCTCCACTTT.

This CDR3 is CASSRLQGNAYEQYF. For the CDR3, the DNA is TGTGCCAGCAGCAGACTACAGGGGAACGCCTACGAGCAGTACTTC. The chain recombines TRBV7-9 with TRBJ2-7; 7 bases are shared with TRBD1. Trimming at V came to 5 bases and at J to 2 bases, leaving 9 bases not matched to a gene. There are 15 residues in the CDR3. The V gene's germline CDR1 is SEHNR and CDR2 FQNEAQ (reference sequence). Variable domain in full (rest from reference TRBV7-9 and TRBJ2-7): DTGVSQNPRHKITKRGQNVTFRCDPISEHNRLYWYRQTLGQGPEFLTYFQNEAQLEKSRLLSDRFSAERPKGSFSTLEIQRTEQGDSAMYLCASSRLQGNAYEQYFGPGTRLTVT.